What follows is one T cell receptor beta chain and its context. Unmatched junction bases numbered 5, after V lost 3 bases and J lost 4 bases. The germline V gene encodes CDR1 LNHDA and CDR2 SQIVND (reference sequence). The CDR3 is made up of 15 amino acids. Original processing methods: By means of reference gene primer amplification, nucleated cell counts were estimated. Here immunoSEQ multiplex PCR was the method, and the copy in TCRdb shows in-frame clones only, minus some. From that table come the V and J calls and clone size; the DNA was used to work out D and trimming. Here the sample spans approximately 270,000 clones, approximately 86% being singletons. The data are from a study of blood T cell repertoires in COVID-19. Study-level information: Samples of COVID-19 (acute and convalescent) were obtained from the United States, Italy and Spain. PBMCs, B-cell-depleted T cells, or T cells provided the cDNA or gDNA that made up the material.

Material for sequencing was peripheral blood. This TCR came from an elderly man with acute or convalescent COVID-19. The chain links TRBV19 to TRBJ2-2, with 7 nucleotides matching TRBD1. CDR3 coding DNA: TGTGCCAGTAGTATCCGGACAGGAGTCACCGGGGAGCTGTTTTTT. The encoded protein is CASSIRTGVTGELFF.